These 5 T cell receptor beta chains were sequenced from one sample in a study of memory CD4+ T cells and cytomegalovirus serostatus. TCRdb's table, derived via immunoSEQ multiplex PCR, lists solely in-frame clones and lacks some. The data show 50,000 to 60,000 clones, over 60% seen once. The sort gate was single viable CD3+CD4+CD8-CD45RO+ cells for memory CD4+ T cells. Sample: memory CD4+ T cells from blood. The receptors come from an adult in good health and CMV-seropositive.

This chain connects TRBV11-2 to TRBJ2-6; the match to TRBD1 covers 9 bases. This CDR3 region has 18 residues. The junction had 9 bases not matched to a gene; V was cut back by 5 bases and J by 1 base. The germline gives CDR1 SGHAT, CDR2 FQNNGV. The CDR3 bases are TGTGCCAGCAGCAAGCAACAGGGGGCCTCGTCTGGGGCCAACGTCCTGACTTTC. As protein: CASSKQQGASSGANVLTF.

The chain links TRBV7-9 to TRBJ1-2, with 9 positions matching TRBD1. Losses at the gene ends were 5 bases for V and 6 bases for J; bases not matched to a gene: 13. CDR1 is SEHNR, CDR2 FQNEAQ, per germline (reference sequence). The CDR3 contains 16 residues. This chain's CDR3 is CASSARQGVNQNGYTF. CDR3 nucleotide sequence: TGTGCCAGCAGCGCCCGACAGGGGGTAAATCAGAATGGCTACACCTTC.

This clone was counted a single time. The chain is built from TRBV6-6 and TRBJ1-3; D not resolved. CDR1 and CDR2 (germline): MNHNY, SVGAGI (reference sequence). The CDR3 is 12 amino acids. Trimming shortened V by 0 bases and J by 4 bases, and 1 base separated the two germline ends. The CDR3 coding sequence is TGTGCCAGCAGTTACTCGGGAAACACCATATATTTT. Its protein is CASSYSGNTIYF.

This rearrangement joins TRBV4-3 to TRBJ1-2; D not certain. There are 13 residues in the CDR3. The V end was cut by 3 bases, the J end by 2 bases, with 7 bases between. The germline CDR1 and CDR2 sequences are LGHNA and YSLEER. Here the CDR3 DNA reads TGCGCCAGCAGCCACGAACGGAACTATGGCTACACCTTC. As protein: CASSHERNYGYTF.

The chain joins TRBV6-1 to TRBJ1-2, with a weak D call TRBD1 (6 bases). Deletions cut 2 bases from V and 7 bases from J, with 17 bases between. Germline loops: CDR1 MNHNS, CDR2 SASEGT. The CDR3 contains 15 residues. CDR3 bases: TGTGCCAGCAGTGAAACGAGGGGGGCGAGATCTGGCTACACCTTC. The encoded protein is CASSETRGARSGYTF.